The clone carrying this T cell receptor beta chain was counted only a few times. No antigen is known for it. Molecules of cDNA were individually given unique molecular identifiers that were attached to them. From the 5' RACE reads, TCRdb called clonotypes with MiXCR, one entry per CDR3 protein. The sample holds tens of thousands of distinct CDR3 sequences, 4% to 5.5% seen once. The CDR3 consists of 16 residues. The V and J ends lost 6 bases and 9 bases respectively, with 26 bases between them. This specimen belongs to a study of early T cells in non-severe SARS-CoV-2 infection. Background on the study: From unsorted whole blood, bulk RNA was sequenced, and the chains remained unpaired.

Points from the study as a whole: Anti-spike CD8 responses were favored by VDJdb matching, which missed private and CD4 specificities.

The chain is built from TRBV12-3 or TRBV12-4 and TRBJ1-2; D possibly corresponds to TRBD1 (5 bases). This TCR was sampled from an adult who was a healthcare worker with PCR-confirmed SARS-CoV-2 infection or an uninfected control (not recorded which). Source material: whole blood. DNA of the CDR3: TGTGCCAGCAGCAACCTGATGAGGGGCCTAACCAGAAGCTACACCTTC. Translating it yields CASSNLMRGLTRSYTF.